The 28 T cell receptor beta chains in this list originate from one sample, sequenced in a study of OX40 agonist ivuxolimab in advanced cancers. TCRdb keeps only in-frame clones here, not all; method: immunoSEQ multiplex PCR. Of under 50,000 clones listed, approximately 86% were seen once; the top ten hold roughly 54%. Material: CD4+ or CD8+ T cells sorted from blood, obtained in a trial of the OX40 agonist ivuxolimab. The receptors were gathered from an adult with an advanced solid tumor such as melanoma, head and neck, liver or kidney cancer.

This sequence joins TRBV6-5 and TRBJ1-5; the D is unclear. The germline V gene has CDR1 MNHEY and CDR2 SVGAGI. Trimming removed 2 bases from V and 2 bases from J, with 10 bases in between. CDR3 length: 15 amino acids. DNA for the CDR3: TGTGCCAGCAGTTACGGGCCCCAGGGCAATCAGCCCCAGCATTTT. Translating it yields CASSYGPQGNQPQHF.

This CDR3 reads CASSQDLWGSSYNEQFF. The CDR3 DNA reads TGCGCCAGCAGCCAAGATCTTTGGGGGAGCTCCTACAATGAGCAGTTCTTC. The V call is TRBV4-1, the J call TRBJ2-1; D is perhaps TRBD1 or TRBD2 (5 bases each). The CDR3 contains 17 residues. Germline assignment: CDR1 MGHRA and CDR2 YSYEKL. The ends were cut back, 0 bases at V and 0 bases at J, with 12 bases in the middle.

The CDR3 DNA reads TGTGCCAGCAGCGTAGCGGCAGGGGGCTCCATCCATTCCTACGAGCAGTACTTC. Translated, it gives CASSVAAGGSIHSYEQYF. V usage is TRBV9 and J usage is TRBJ2-5, with TRBD1 matching over 8 bases. Matching the DNA end better, TRBJ2-7 makes the J call doubtful. This CDR3 is 18 amino acids long. Germline values: CDR1 SGDLS, CDR2 YYNGEE.

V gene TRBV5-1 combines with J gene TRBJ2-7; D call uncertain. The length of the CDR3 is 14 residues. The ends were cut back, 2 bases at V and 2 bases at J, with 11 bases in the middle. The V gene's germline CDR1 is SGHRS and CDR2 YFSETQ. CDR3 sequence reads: CASSLGLPAYEQYF. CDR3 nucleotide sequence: TGCGCCAGCAGCTTAGGGCTGCCAGCCTACGAGCAGTACTTC. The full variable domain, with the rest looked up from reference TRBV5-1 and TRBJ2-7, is KAGVTQTPRYLIKTRGQQVTLSCSPISGHRSVSWYQQTPGQGLQFLFEYFSETQRNKGNFPGRFSGRQFSNSRSEMNVSTLELGDSALYLCASSLGLPAYEQYFGPGTRLTVT.

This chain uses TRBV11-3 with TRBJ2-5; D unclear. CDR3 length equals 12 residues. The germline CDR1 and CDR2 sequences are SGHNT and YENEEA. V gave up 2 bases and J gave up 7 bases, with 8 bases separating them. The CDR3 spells CASSLNGATQYF. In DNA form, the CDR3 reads TGTGCCAGCAGCTTAAACGGCGCGACCCAGTACTTC.

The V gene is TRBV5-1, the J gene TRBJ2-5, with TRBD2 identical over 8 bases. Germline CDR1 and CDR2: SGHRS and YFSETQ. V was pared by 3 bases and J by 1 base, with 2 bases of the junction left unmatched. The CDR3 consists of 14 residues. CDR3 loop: CASSSAGGQETQYF. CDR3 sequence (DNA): TGCGCCAGCAGCTCGGCGGGGGGCCAAGAGACCCAGTACTTC.

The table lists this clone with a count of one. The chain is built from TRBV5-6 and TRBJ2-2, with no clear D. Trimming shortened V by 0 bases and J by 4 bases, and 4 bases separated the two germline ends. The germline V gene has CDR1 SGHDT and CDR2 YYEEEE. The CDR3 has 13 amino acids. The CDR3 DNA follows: TGTGCCAGCAGCTTGGCCAGCACCGGGGAGCTGTTTTTT. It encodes CASSLASTGELFF.

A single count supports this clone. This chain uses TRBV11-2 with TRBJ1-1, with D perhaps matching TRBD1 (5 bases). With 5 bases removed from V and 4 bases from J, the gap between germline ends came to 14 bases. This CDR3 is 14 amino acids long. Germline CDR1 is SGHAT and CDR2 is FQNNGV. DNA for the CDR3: TGTGCCAGCAGCCTGGGACGGCAGAGCACTGAAGCTTTCTTT. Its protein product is CASSLGRQSTEAFF.

In nucleotides, the CDR3 is TGTGCCACCAGCAGAGAAAGGGCGAGCTACGAGCAGTACTTC. Its protein product is CATSRERASYEQYF. The gene calls are TRBV15 and TRBJ2-7; D unclear. The CDR3 contains 14 residues. Trimming cost V 0 bases and J 3 bases, with 9 bases left between them. Germline V CDR1 and CDR2: LNHNV, YYDKDF (reference sequence).

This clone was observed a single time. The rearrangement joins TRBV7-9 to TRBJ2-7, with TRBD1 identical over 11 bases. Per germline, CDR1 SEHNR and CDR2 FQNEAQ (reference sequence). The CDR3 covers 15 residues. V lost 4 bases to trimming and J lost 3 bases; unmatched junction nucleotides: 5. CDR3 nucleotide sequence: TGTGCCAGCAGCTGGACCGGGACAGGGGGCTACGAGCAGTACTTC. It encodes CASSWTGTGGYEQYF.

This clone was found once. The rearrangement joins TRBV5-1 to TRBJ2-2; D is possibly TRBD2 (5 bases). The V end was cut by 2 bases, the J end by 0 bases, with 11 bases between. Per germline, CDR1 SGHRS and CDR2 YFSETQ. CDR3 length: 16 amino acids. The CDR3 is CASSFGLATNTGELFF. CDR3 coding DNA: TGCGCCAGCAGCTTTGGGCTAGCCACGAACACCGGGGAGCTGTTTTTT.

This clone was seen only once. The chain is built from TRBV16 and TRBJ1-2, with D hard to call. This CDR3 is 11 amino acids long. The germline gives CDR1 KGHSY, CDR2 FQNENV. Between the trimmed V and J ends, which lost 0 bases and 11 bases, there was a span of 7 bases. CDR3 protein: CASSQSGPYTF. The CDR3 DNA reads TGTGCCAGCAGCCAATCCGGGCCGTACACCTTC.

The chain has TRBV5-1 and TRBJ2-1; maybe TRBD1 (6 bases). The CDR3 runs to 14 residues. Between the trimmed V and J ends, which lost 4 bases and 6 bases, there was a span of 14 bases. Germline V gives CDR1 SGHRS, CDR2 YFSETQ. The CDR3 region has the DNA TGCGCCAGCAGCCTGAGACAGGCATCCAATGAGCAGTTCTTC. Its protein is CASSLRQASNEQFF.

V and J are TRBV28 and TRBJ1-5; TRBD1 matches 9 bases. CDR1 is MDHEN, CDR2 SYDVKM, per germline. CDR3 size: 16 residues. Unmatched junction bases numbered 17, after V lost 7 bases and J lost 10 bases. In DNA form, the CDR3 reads TGTGCCAGCACCCCCCACACCACAGGGGGCGAAAGACCCCAGCATTTT. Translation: CASTPHTTGGERPQHF.

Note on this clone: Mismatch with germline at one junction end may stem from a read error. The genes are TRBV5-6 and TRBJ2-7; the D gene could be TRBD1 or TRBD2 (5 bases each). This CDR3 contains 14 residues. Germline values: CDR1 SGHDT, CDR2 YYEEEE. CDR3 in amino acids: CASSLGPDSYEQYF. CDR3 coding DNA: TGTGCCAGCAGTTTGGGACCGGACTCCTACGAGCAGTACTTC.

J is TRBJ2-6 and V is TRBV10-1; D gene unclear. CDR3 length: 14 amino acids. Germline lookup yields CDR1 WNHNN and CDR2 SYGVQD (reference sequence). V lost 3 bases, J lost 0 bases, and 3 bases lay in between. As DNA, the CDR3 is TGCGCCAGCAGTGATCCCTCTGGGGCCAACGTCCTGACTTTC. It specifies CASSDPSGANVLTF.

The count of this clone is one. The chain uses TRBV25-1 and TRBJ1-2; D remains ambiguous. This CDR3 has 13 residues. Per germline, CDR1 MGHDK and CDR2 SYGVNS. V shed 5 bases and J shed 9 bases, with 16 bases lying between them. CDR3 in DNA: TGTGCCAGCAGTCCGCCGGCGGGTATTAGCTACACCTTC. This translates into CASSPPAGISYTF.

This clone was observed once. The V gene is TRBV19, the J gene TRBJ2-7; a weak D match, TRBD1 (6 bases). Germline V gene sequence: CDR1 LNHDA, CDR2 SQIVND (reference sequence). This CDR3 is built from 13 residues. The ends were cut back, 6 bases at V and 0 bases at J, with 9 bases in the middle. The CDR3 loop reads CASSRGDSYEQYF. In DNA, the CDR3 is TGTGCCAGTAGCAGGGGAGACTCCTACGAGCAGTACTTC.

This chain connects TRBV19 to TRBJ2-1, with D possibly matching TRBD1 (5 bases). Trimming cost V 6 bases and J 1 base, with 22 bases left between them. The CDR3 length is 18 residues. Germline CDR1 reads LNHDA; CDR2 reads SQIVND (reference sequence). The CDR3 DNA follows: TGTGCCAGTAGCCGCGGCAGGGCCACTGTCCGGTCCTACAATGAGCAGTTCTTC. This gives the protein CASSRGRATVRSYNEQFF.

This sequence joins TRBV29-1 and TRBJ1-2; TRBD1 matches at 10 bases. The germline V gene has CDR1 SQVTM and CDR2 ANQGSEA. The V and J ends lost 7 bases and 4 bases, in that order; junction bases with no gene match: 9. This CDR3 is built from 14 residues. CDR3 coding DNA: TGCAGCGCCCACTTCGGGACAGGGGCCTATGGCTACACCTTC. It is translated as CSAHFGTGAYGYTF. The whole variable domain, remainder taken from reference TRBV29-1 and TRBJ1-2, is SAVISQKPSRDICQRGTSLTIQCQVDSQVTMMFWYRQQPGQSLTLIATANQGSEATYESGFVIDKFPISRPNLTFSTLTVSNMSPEDSSIYLCSAHFGTGAYGYTFGSGTRLTVV.

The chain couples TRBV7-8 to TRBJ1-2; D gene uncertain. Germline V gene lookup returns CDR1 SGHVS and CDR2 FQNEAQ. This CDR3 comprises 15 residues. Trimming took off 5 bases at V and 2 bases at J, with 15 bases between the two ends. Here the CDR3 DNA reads TGTGCCAGCAGCACCGACCTTGACCCAAACTATGGCTACACCTTC. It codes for CASSTDLDPNYGYTF.

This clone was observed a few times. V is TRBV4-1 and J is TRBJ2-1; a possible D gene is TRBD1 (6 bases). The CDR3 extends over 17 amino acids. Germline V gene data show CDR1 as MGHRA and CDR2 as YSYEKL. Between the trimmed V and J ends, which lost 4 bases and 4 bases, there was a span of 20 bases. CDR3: CASSRGGVTVLYNEQFF. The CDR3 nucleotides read TGCGCCAGCAGCCGAGGGGGAGTTACAGTCCTTTACAATGAGCAGTTCTTC.

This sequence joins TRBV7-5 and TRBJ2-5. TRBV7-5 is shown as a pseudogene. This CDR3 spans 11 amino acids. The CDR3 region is CASSLRGTQYF. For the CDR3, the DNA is TGTGCCAGCAGCTTGAGGGGGACCCAGTACTTC.

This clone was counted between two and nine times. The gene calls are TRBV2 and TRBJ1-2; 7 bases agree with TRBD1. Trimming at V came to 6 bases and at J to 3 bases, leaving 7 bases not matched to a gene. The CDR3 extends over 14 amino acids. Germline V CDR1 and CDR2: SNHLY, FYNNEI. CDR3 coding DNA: TGTGCCAGCAGATCGGACAGGTTAGACTATGGCTACACCTTC. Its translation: CASRSDRLDYGYTF.

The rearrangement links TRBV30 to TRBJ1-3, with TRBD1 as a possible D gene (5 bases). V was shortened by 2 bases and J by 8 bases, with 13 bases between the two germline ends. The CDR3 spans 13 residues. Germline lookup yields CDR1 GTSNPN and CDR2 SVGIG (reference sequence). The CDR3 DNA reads TGTGCCTGGAGTTGGGGCAGGCTGGACACCATATATTTT. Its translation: CAWSWGRLDTIYF. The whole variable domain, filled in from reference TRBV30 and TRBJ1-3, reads SQTIHQWPATLVQPVGSPLSLECTVEGTSNPNLYWYRQAAGRGLQLLFYSVGIGQISSEVPQNLSASRPQDRQFILSSKKLLLSDSGFYLCAWSWGRLDTIYFGEGSWLTVV.

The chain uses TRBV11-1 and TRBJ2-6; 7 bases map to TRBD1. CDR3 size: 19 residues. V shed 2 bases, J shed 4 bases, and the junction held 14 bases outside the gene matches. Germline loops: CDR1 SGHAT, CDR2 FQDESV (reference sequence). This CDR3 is CASSLRGPQGGAGANVLTF. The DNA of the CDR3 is TGTGCCAGCAGCTTAAGGGGGCCGCAGGGTGGTGCCGGGGCCAACGTCCTGACTTTC.

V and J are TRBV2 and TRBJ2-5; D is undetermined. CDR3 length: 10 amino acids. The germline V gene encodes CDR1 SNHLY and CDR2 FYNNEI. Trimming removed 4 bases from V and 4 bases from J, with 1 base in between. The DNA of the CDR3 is TGTGCCAGCAGTGGAGAGACCCAGTACTTC. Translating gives CASSGETQYF.

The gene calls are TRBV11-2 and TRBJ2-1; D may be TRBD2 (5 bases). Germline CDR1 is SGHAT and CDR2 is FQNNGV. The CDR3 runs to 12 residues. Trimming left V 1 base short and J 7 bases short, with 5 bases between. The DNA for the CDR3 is TGTGCCAGCAGCTTAGGGACTAATGAGCAGTTCTTC. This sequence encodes CASSLGTNEQFF.